A selection of T cell receptor beta chains follows, all from one sample in a study of PD-1 blockade in classical Hodgkin lymphoma. Some clones are missing from TCRdb's copy, which holds only in-frame ones; the method was immunoSEQ multiplex PCR. The sample records fewer than 20,000 clones, 90% being singletons. The sample comprised peripheral blood mononuclear cells (PBMCs). The source of these receptors is a human donor with classical Hodgkin lymphoma. Each CDR3 is given with its conserved first and last residue. The order of the fields is V gene, J gene, clone size, D gene, CDR3 protein, CDR3 DNA. The D gene is left open where the match is weak. The listing skips clone size in some rows; elsewhere it reads once, few, many or a size class.

v_call: TRBV5-1; j_call: TRBJ1-5; clone_size: .; d_call: .; cdr3_aa: CASAGGDNQPQHF; cdr3_nt: TGCGCCAGCGCGGGTGGTGACAATCAGCCCCAGCATTTT
v_call: TRBV6-1; j_call: TRBJ1-5; clone_size: .; d_call: TRBD1; cdr3_aa: CASRGQGQGQPQHF; cdr3_nt: TGTGCCAGCAGGGGACAGGGTCAGGGTCAGCCCCAGCATTTT
v_call: TRBV10-3; j_call: TRBJ2-1; clone_size: .; d_call: .; cdr3_aa: CAISDTVSGSKDEQFF; cdr3_nt: TGTGCCATCAGTGATACGGTATCAGGGTCGAAGGATGAGCAGTTCTTC
v_call: TRBV19; j_call: TRBJ2-1; clone_size: .; d_call: TRBD2; cdr3_aa: CASSGREDYNEQFF; cdr3_nt: TGTGCCAGTTCCGGGCGGGAGGACTACAATGAGCAGTTCTTC
v_call: TRBV6-5; j_call: TRBJ2-7; clone_size: few; d_call: .; cdr3_aa: CASSYSPTGPYEQYF; cdr3_nt: TGTGCCAGCAGTTACTCGCCGACAGGCCCCTACGAGCAGTACTTC
v_call: TRBV7-7; j_call: TRBJ2-5; clone_size: .; d_call: TRBD2; cdr3_aa: CASILRGSGRGETQYF; cdr3_nt: TGTGCCAGCATCCTTCGAGGAAGCGGGAGGGGAGAGACCCAGTACTTC
v_call: TRBV27; j_call: TRBJ2-2; clone_size: .; d_call: .; cdr3_aa: CASSYGNPGELFF; cdr3_nt: TGTGCCAGCAGCTACGGAAATCCCGGGGAGCTGTTTTTT
v_call: TRBV18; j_call: TRBJ2-6; clone_size: once; d_call: .; cdr3_aa: CASSLQGTGANVLTF; cdr3_nt: TGTGCCAGCTCACTACAGGGTACTGGGGCCAACGTCCTGACTTTC
v_call: TRBV7-3; j_call: TRBJ1-2; clone_size: .; d_call: TRBD1; cdr3_aa: CASIQDRAYGYTF; cdr3_nt: TGTGCCAGCATCCAGGACAGGGCCTATGGCTACACCTTC
v_call: TRBV29-1; j_call: TRBJ2-7; clone_size: .; d_call: .; cdr3_aa: CSALTHSYEQYF; cdr3_nt: TGCAGCGCCCTCACACATTCCTACGAGCAGTACTTC
v_call: TRBV11-2; j_call: TRBJ1-2; clone_size: .; d_call: .; cdr3_aa: CASSSYKGSTAYGYTF; cdr3_nt: TGTGCCAGCAGCTCTTATAAAGGGTCGACAGCTTATGGCTACACCTTC
v_call: TRBV7-9; j_call: TRBJ2-5; clone_size: .; d_call: .; cdr3_aa: CASSNSLETQYF; cdr3_nt: TGTGCCAGCAGCAATAGCTTGGAGACCCAGTACTTC
v_call: TRBV21-1; j_call: TRBJ1-1; clone_size: .; d_call: .; cdr3_aa: CASISTGEGEAFF; cdr3_nt: TGTGCCAGCATCTCGACAGGGGAAGGAGAAGCTTTCTTT
v_call: TRBV25-1; j_call: TRBJ2-1; clone_size: .; d_call: TRBD2; cdr3_aa: CASSESGTSGSNEQFF; cdr3_nt: TGTGCCAGCAGTGAATCTGGGACTAGCGGGAGCAATGAGCAGTTCTTC
v_call: TRBV7-2; j_call: TRBJ1-6; clone_size: .; d_call: .; cdr3_aa: CASTPDTYNSPLHF; cdr3_nt: TGTGCCAGCACCCCGGACACCTATAATTCACCCCTCCACTTT
v_call: TRBV7-8; j_call: TRBJ2-1; clone_size: once; d_call: TRBD2; cdr3_aa: CASSSLLAGLNNEQFF; cdr3_nt: TGTGCCAGCAGCTCCCTGCTAGCGGGACTAAACAATGAGCAGTTCTTC
v_call: TRBV6-5; j_call: TRBJ2-1; clone_size: .; d_call: TRBD2; cdr3_aa: CASSYSMAGAYNEQFF; cdr3_nt: TGTGCCAGCAGTTACTCGATGGCGGGAGCCTACAATGAGCAGTTCTTC
v_call: TRBV30; j_call: TRBJ2-1; clone_size: .; d_call: TRBD2; cdr3_aa: CAWSVGTSGPYNEQFF; cdr3_nt: TGTGCCTGGAGTGTAGGGACTAGCGGGCCTTACAATGAGCAGTTCTTC
v_call: TRBV5-4; j_call: TRBJ1-2; clone_size: .; d_call: .; cdr3_aa: CASSPTVDYGYTF; cdr3_nt: TGTGCCAGCAGCCCAACAGTGGACTATGGCTACACCTTC
v_call: TRBV7-2; j_call: TRBJ1-5; clone_size: .; d_call: .; cdr3_aa: CASSLRGGAGQPQHF; cdr3_nt: TGTGCCAGCAGCCTGAGGGGGGGTGCAGGTCAGCCCCAGCATTTT
v_call: TRBV19; j_call: TRBJ2-3; clone_size: .; d_call: TRBD1; cdr3_aa: CASSTPTGGIDTQYF; cdr3_nt: TGTGCCAGTAGTACGCCAACAGGGGGGATAGATACGCAGTATTTT
v_call: TRBV5-1; j_call: TRBJ1-1; clone_size: .; d_call: TRBD1; cdr3_aa: CASSSGQGTAEAFF; cdr3_nt: TGCGCCAGCAGCTCCGGACAGGGCACCGCTGAAGCTTTCTTT